This TCR beta chain was captured by sequencing in a study of T cells of healthy individuals. This clonotype was detected ten times or more. In TCRdb, the 5' RACE reads were re-called with MiXCR into one record per CDR3 protein. This sample carries approximately 100,000 distinct CDR3 sequences, roughly 15% of them seen once, and the ten largest clones take about 6.2%. The TCR was taken from a human donor in good health.

The CDR3 DNA reads TGCGCCAGCAGCCCCATAGCGGGTTCCACCGGGGAGCTGTTTTTT. Translating it yields CASSPIAGSTGELFF. V and J are TRBV4-3 and TRBJ2-2; 7 positions match TRBD2. Germline V gives CDR1 LGHNA, CDR2 YSLEER. The CDR3 covers 15 residues. V was clipped by 4 bases and J by 4 bases; unmatched bases: 6.